A selection of T cell receptor beta chains follows, all from one sample in a study of T cells after yellow fever vaccination. TCRdb called the 5' RACE reads again in MiXCR, with one record for every CDR3 protein. Of 300,000 to 350,000 distinct CDR3 sequences in the sample, 7% to 9% were seen once. The material was PBMCs, obtained 35 to 50 days after the first yellow fever vaccination. The receptors come from a man between 18 and 29 years old who received the YFV17D yellow fever vaccine. The conserved cysteine and the conserved F or W are not part of the CDR3 here. The order of the fields is CDR3 length, J gene, V gene, CDR3 protein.

8	TRBJ2-5	TRBV20-1	SASRGLQY
13	TRBJ2-7	TRBV5-8	ASSLLASGHYEQY
12	TRBJ2-3	TRBV12-3/TRBV12-4	ASSFSQTADTQY
15	TRBJ1-1	TRBV5-1	ASSLGAGTGGLTEAF
12	TRBJ1-2	TRBV10-3	AISGDSSNYGYT
12	TRBJ1-4	TRBV20-1	SARNGQLNEKLF
17	TRBJ2-2	TRBV27	ASVVGGSGGKRRTGELF
14	TRBJ2-7	TRBV4-1	ASSQGVSVGAYEQY
11	TRBJ2-2	TRBV28	ASSLAITGELF
13	TRBJ2-7	TRBV5-1	ASSRPNRASYEQY
11	TRBJ1-1	TRBV7-9	ASSLAVSTEAF
11	TRBJ1-5	TRBV7-6	ASSSREDQPQH
12	TRBJ1-6	TRBV12-3/TRBV12-4	ASSQGQGNSPLH